This T cell receptor beta chain appears in the sequencing data of a study of blood T cell repertoires in COVID-19. Turning to the study itself: The origin of the acute and convalescent COVID-19 samples was the United States, Italy and Spain. T cells, B-cell-depleted T cells, or PBMCs supplied cDNA or gDNA.

Authors' data handling: The assay estimated nucleated cells by amplifying reference gene primers. The protocol was immunoSEQ multiplex PCR, while the TCRdb copy is restricted to in-frame clones and leaves out a portion. V and J calls and clone size are copied from that table; D and trimming were computed from the DNA. The profile shows under 250,000 clones, about 80% of them singletons. This clone was detected once. CDR1 and CDR2 (germline): MDHEN, SYDVKM. This CDR3 contains 15 residues. V lost 5 bases and J lost 1; bases outside the gene matches: 4. The sequence was obtained from a man at least 80 years old with acute or convalescent COVID-19. This chain joins TRBV28 and TRBJ2-2; 7 bases line up with TRBD1. Sequencing was performed on peripheral blood. The CDR3 sequence is CASSQQGQNTGELFF. DNA of the CDR3: TGTGCCAGCAGTCAACAGGGGCAGAACACCGGGGAGCTGTTTTTT. Complete variable domain (other parts from reference TRBV28 and TRBJ2-2): DVKVTQSSRYLVKRTGEKVFLECVQDMDHENMFWYRQDPGLGLRLIYFSYDVKMKEKGDIPEGYSVSREKKERFSLILESASTNQTSMYLCASSQQGQNTGELFFGEGSRLTVL.